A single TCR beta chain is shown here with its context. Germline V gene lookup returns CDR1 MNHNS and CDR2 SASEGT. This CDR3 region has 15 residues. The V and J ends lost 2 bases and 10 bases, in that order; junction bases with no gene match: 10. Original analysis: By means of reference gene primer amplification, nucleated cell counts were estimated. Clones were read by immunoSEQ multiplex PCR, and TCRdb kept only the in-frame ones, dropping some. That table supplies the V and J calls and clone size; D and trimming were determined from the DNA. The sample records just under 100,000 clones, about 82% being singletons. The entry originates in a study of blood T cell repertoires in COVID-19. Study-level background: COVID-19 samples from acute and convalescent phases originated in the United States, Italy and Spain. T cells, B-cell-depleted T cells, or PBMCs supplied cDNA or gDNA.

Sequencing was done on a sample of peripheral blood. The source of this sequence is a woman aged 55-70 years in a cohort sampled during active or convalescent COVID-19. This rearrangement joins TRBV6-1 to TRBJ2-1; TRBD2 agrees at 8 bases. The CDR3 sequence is CASSELIVASGEQFF. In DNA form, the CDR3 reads TGTGCCAGCAGTGAACTTATCGTGGCTAGCGGGGAGCAGTTCTTC.